This T cell receptor (beta chain) comes out of a study of blood T cell repertoires in COVID-19. Overall study context: PBMCs, B-cell-depleted T cells, or T cells were the source of the cDNA or gDNA that made up the material.

Original data processing: Scientists estimated how many nucleated cells there were by amplifying reference gene primers. TCRdb's copy holds only in-frame clones and misses some; the assay was immunoSEQ multiplex PCR. The DNA gave D and trimming, while V, J and clone size come from that table. The data contain 80,000 to 100,000 clones, more than 70% of them singletons. Only one count was recorded for this clone. The ends lost 4 bases at V and 1 base at J; junction bases unmatched: 5. In germline, CDR1 is SGHTA, CDR2 FQGTGA. This CDR3 spans 16 amino acids. Source material: peripheral blood. V is TRBV7-3 and J is TRBJ2-3; 10 nucleotides agree with TRBD2. This sequence was found in a woman older than 75 in a cohort sampled during active or convalescent COVID-19. The CDR3 nucleotides read TGTGCCAGCAGCTCACGGACTAGCGGAGGCACAGATACGCAGTATTTT. Amino acids: CASSSRTSGGTDTQYF.